Sequencing of this TCR beta chain was carried out in a study of CD8 T cells in ankylosing spondylitis. This clonotype was counted ten times or more. TCRdb used MiXCR to reprocess the 5' RACE reads, holding one entry per CDR3 protein. Of a few hundred thousand distinct CDR3 sequences in the sample, 9.5% to 12% are singletons; the top ten hold around 6.5%. V was pared by 5 bases and J by 6 bases, with 5 bases of the junction left unmatched. This CDR3 has 14 amino acids. The chain combines TRBV12-3 or TRBV12-4 with TRBJ1-4, with TRBD1 matching 8 bases. The clonotype comes from a male donor with ankylosing spondylitis or in good health (not recorded which). The sequenced sample consisted of blood, either unsorted or a sorted T cell fraction (not recorded which). The CDR3 sequence is CASSKGQAHEKLFF. In nucleotides, the CDR3 is TGTGCCAGCAGTAAGGGACAGGCTCATGAAAAACTGTTTTTT.